The clone carrying this T cell receptor (beta chain) came up a few times. What it binds is not known. The data derive from a study of beta chain features in type 1 diabetes. Whole-study findings and limits: Cells carrying high TCR expression could end up over-represented when cDNA is sequenced. Unsettled here was the matter of whether HLA type influences TCRB rearrangement.

Sequencing targeted expressed TCRB transcripts, as all isolated RNA had been reverse transcribed. Profiling relied on immunoSEQ multiplex PCR, and the TCRdb table lists in-frame clones only, not all of them. The sample shows about 150,000 clones, 48% of them seen only once. This clonotype was sampled from a man between 18 and 29 years old in good health. The sample comprised Tregs from blood.

The CDR3 loop reads CASSRAGSYEQYF. The CDR3 DNA reads TGTGCCAGCAGCCGAGCAGGGTCCTACGAGCAGTACTTC. The V gene is TRBV6-5, the J gene TRBJ2-7; perhaps TRBD1 as D (5 bases). Germline V gives CDR1 MNHEY, CDR2 SVGAGI. This CDR3 spans 13 amino acids. Trimming removed 6 bases from V and 1 base from J, with 10 bases in between.